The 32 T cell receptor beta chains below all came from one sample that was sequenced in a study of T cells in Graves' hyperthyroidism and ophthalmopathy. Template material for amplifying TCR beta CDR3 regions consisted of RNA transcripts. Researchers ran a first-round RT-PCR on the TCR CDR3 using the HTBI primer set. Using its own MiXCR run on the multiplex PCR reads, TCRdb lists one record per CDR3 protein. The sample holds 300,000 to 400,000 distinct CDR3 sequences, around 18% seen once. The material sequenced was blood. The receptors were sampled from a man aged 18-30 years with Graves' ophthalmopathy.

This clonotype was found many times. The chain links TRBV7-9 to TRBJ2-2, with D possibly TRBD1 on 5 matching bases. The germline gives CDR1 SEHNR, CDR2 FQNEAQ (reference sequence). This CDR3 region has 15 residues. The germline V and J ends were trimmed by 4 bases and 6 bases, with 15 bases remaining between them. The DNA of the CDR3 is TGTGCCAGCAGCTCGACCGACAGTGCGTCCGGGGAGCTGTTTTTT. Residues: CASSSTDSASGELFF.

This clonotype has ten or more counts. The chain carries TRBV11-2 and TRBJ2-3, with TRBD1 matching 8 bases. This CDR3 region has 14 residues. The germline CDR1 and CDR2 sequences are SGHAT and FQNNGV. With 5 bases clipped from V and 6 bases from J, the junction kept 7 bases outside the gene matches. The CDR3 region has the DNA TGTGCCAGCAGCCTGACAGGGGTTTACGATACGCAGTATTTT. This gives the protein CASSLTGVYDTQYF. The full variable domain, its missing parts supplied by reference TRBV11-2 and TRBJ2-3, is EAGVAQSPRYKIIEKRQSVAFWCNPISGHATLYWYQQILGQGPKLLIQFQNNGVVDDSQLPKDRFSAERLKGVDSTLKIQPAKLEDSAVYLCASSLTGVYDTQYFGPGTRLTVL.

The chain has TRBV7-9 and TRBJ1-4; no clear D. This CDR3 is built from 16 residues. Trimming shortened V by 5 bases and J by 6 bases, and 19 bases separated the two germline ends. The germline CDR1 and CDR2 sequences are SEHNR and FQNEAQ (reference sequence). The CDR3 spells CASSAPVGQRDEKLFF. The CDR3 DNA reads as TGTGCCAGCAGCGCCCCCGTGGGCCAACGGGATGAAAAACTGTTTTTT.

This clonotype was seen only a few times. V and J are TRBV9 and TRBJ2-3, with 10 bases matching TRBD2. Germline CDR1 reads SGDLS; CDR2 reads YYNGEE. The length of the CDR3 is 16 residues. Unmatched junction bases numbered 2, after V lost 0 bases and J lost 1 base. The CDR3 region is CASSVVSGGGTDTQYF. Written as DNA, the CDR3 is TGTGCCAGCAGCGTAGTAAGCGGGGGGGGCACAGATACGCAGTATTTT.

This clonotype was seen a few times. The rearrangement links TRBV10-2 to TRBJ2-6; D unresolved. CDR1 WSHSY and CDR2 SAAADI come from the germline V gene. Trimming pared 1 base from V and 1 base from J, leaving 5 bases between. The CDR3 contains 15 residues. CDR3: CASSEWASGANVLTF. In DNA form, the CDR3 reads TGCGCCAGCAGTGAGTGGGCTTCTGGGGCCAACGTCCTGACTTTC.

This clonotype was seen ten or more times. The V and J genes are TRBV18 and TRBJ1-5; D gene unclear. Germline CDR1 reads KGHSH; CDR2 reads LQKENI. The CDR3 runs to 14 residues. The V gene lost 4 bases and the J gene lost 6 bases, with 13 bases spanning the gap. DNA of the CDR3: TGTGCCAGCTCACGAACCCTAACGGTTCAGCCCCAGCATTTT. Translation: CASSRTLTVQPQHF.

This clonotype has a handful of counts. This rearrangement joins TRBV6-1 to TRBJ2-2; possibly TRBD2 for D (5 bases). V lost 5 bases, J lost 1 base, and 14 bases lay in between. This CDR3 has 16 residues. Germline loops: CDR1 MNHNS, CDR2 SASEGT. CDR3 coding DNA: TGTGCCAGCAGTTTTCGGACTGCTCTGAACACCGGGGAGCTGTTTTTT. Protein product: CASSFRTALNTGELFF.

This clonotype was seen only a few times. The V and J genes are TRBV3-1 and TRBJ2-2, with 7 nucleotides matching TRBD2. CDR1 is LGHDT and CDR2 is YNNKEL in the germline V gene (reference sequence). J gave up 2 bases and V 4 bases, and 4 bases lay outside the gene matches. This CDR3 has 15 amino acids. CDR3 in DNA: TGTGCCAGCAGCCCCCGGGACTACAACACCGGGGAGCTGTTTTTT. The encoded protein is CASSPRDYNTGELFF.

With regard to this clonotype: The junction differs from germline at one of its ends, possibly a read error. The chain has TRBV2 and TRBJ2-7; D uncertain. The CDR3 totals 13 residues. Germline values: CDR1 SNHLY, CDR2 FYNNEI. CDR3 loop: CASTLRSSYEQDF. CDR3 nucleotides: TGTGCCAGCACGCTCCGGAGCTCCTACGAGCAGGACTTC.

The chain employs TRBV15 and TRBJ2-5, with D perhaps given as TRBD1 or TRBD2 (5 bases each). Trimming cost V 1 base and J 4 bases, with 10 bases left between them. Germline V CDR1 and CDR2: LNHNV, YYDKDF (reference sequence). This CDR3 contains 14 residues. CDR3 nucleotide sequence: TGTGCCACCAGCAGAGCTGGGGCGGGAGAGACCCAGTACTTC. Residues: CATSRAGAGETQYF.

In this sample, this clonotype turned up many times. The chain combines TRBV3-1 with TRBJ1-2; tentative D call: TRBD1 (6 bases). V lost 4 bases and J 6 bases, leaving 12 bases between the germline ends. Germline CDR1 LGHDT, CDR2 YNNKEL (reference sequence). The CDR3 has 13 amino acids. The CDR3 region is CASSPDSRHGYTF. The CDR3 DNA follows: TGTGCCAGCAGCCCGGACAGTCGCCATGGCTACACCTTC.

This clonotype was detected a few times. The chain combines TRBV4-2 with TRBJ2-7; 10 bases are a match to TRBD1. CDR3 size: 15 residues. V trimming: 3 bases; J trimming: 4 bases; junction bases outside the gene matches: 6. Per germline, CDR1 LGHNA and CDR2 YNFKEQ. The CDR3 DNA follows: TGTGCCAGCAGCCACGATTCGGGACAGGGGTACGAGCAGTACTTC. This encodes CASSHDSGQGYEQYF.

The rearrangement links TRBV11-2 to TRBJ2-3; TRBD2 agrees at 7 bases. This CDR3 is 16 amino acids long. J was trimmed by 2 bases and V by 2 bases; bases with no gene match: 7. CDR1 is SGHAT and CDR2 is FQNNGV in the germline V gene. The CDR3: CASSLTFGGFTDTQYF. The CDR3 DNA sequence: TGTGCCAGCAGCTTAACATTCGGGGGGTTCACAGATACGCAGTATTTT.

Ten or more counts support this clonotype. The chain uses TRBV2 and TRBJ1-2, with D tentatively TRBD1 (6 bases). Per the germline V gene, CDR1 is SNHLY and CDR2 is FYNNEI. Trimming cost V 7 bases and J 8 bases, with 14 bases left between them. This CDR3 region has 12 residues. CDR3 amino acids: CASKEGGIGYTF. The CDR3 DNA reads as TGTGCCAGCAAGGAGGGGGGGATCGGCTACACCTTC.

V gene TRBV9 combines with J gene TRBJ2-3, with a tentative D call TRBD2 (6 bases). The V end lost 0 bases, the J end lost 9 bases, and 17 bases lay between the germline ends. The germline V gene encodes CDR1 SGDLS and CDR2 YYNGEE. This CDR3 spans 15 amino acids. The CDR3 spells CASSVGDSALETQYF. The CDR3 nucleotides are TGTGCCAGCAGCGTAGGGGACTCTGCCCTGGAGACGCAGTATTTT.

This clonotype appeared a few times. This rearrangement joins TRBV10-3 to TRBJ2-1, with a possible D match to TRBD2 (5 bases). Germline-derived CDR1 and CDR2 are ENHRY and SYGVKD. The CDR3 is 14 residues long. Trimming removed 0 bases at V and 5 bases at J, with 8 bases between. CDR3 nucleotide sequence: TGTGCCATCAGTGAGTCTCCCGGGAACAATGAGCAGTTCTTC. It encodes CAISESPGNNEQFF.

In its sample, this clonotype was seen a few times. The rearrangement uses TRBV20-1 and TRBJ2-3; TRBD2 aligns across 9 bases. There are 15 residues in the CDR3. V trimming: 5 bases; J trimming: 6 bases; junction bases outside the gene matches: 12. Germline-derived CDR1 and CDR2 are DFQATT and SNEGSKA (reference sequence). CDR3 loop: CSAPILAGAGDTQYF. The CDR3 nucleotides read TGCAGTGCTCCCATTTTAGCGGGAGCTGGCGATACGCAGTATTTT.

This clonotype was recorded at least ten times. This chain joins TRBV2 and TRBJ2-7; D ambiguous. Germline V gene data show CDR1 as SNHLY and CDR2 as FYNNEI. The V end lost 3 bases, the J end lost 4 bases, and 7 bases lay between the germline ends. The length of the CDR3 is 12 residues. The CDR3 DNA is TGTGCCAGCAGTGATGAGAGTTACGAGCAGTACTTC. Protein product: CASSDESYEQYF.

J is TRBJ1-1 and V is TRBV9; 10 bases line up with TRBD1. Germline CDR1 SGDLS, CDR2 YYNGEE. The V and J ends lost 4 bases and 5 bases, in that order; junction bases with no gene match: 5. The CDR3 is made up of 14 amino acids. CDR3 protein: CASSTGTGETEAFF. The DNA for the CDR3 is TGTGCCAGCAGCACAGGGACAGGGGAAACTGAAGCTTTCTTT. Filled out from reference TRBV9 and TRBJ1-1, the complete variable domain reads DSGVTQTPKHLITATGQRVTLRCSPRSGDLSVYWYQQSLDQGLQFLIQYYNGEERAKGNILERFSAQQFPDLHSELNLSSLELGDSALYFCASSTGTGETEAFFGQGTRLTVV.

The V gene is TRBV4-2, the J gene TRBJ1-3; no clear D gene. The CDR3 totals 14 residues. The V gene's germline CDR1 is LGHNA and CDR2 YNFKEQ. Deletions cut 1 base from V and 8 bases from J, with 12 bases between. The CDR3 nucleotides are TGTGCCAGCAGCCAAGTTTTAGGGTTGGACACCATATATTTT. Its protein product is CASSQVLGLDTIYF.

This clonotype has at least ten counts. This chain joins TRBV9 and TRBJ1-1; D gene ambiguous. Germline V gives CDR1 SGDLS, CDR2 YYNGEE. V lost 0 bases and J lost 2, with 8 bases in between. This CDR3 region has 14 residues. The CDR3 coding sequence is TGTGCCAGCAGCGTAGAGGGTACCAACACTGAAGCTTTCTTT. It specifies CASSVEGTNTEAFF.

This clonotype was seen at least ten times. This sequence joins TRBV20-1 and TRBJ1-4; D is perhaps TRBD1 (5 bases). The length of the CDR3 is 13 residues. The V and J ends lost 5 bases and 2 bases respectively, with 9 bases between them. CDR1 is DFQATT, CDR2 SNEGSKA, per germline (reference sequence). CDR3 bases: TGCAGTGCTGCCCACAGGACTAATGAAAAACTGTTTTTT. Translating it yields CSAAHRTNEKLFF.

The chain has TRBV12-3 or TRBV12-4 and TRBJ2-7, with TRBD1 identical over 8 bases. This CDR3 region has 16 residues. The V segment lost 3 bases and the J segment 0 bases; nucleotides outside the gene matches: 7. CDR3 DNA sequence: TGTGCCAGCAGTTTTTCCCCGGGGACAGGCTCCTACGAGCAGTACTTC. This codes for CASSFSPGTGSYEQYF.

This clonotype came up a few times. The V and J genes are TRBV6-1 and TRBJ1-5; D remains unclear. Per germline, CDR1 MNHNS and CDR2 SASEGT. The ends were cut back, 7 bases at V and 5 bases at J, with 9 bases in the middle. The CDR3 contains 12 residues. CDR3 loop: CASTLTDQPQHF. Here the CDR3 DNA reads TGTGCCAGCACCCTAACGGATCAGCCCCAGCATTTT.

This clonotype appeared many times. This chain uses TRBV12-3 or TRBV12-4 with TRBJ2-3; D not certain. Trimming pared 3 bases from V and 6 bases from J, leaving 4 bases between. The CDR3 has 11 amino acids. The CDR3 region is CASSLPDTQYF. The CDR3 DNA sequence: TGTGCCAGCAGTTTGCCGGATACGCAGTATTTT.

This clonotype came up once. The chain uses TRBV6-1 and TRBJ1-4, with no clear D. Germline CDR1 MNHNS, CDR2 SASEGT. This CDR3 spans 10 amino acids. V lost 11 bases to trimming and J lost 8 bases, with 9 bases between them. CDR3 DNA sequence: TGTGCCGGAGGGCGGGAAAAACTGTTTTTT. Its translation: CAGGREKLFF.

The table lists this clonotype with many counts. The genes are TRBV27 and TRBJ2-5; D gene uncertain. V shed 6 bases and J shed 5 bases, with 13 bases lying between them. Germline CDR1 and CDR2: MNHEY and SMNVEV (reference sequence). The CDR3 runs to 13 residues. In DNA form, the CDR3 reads TGTGCCAGCAGGACGGAACTGGGGGAGACCCAGTACTTC. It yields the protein CASRTELGETQYF.

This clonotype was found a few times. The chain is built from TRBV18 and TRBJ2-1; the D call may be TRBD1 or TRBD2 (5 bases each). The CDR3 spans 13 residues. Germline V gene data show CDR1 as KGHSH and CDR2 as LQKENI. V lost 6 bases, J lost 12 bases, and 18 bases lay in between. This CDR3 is CASSPGTDLRQFF. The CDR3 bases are TGTGCCAGCTCCCCTGGGACCGACCTGCGGCAGTTCTTC.

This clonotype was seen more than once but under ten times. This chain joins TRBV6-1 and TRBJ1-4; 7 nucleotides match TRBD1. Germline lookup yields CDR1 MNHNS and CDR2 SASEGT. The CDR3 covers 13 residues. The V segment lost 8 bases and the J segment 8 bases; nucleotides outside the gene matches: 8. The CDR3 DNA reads TGTGCCAGCGTCCCAGGGGGGAAGGAAAAACTGTTTTTT. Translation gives CASVPGGKEKLFF.

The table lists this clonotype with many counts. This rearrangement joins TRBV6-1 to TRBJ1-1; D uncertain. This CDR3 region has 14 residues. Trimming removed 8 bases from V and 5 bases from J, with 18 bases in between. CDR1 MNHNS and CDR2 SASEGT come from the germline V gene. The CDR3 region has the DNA TGTGCCAGCCGCTCCTCCGGGGAAGGGACTGAAGCTTTCTTT. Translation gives CASRSSGEGTEAFF.

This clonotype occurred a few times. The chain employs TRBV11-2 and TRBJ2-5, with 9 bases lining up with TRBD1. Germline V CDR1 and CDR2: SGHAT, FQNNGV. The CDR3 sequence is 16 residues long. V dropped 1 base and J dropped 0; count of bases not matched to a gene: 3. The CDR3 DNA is TGTGCCAGCAGCTTAGGGGACAGGGATTACCAAGAGACCCAGTACTTC. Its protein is CASSLGDRDYQETQYF.

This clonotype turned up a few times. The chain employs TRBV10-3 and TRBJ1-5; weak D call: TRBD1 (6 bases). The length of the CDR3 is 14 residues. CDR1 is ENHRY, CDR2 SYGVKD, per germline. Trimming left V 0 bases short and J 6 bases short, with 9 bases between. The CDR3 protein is CAISESGGGQPQHF. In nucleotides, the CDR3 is TGTGCCATCAGTGAGTCGGGGGGCGGTCAGCCCCAGCATTTT.